These 20 T cell receptor beta chains share one sample of origin, sequenced in a study of blood T cell repertoires in COVID-19. Assay: immunoSEQ multiplex PCR; the TCRdb copy retains only in-frame clones and omits some. This table holds about 320,000 clones, around 86% found once. Sample: PBMCs or T cells enriched from blood (not recorded which). All receptors come from a man aged 55 to 69 who had recovered from COVID-19.

The chain combines TRBV7-3 with TRBJ2-2; TRBD2 agrees at 10 bases. After removal of 3 bases from V and 14 bases from J, the junction contained 3 bases not matched to a gene. The CDR3 is 12 amino acids. CDR1 and CDR2 (germline): SGHTA, FQGTGA. CDR3 bases: TGTGCCAGCAGCTTCACTAGCGGGAACCTGTTTTTT. Residues: CASSFTSGNLFF.

V and J are TRBV3-1 (or the pseudogene TRBV3-2) and TRBJ1-1; 9 bases line up with TRBD1. V shed 4 bases and J 7 bases; nucleotides not matched to a gene: 7. The CDR3 loop spans 14 amino acids. Germline CDR1 reads LGHDT; CDR2 reads YNNKEL (reference sequence). CDR3 DNA sequence: TGTGCCAGCAGCCGAATACAGGGGGCCGGTGAAGCTTTCTTT. This sequence encodes CASSRIQGAGEAFF.

This clone was detected only a few times. The chain joins TRBV2 to TRBJ2-3; D call uncertain. CDR1 and CDR2 from the germline V gene are SNHLY and FYNNEI. V lost 6 bases and J 1 base, leaving 11 bases between the germline ends. The CDR3 runs to 14 residues. The CDR3 coding sequence is TGTGCCAGCAGACAAGTCATTGGCACAGATACGCAGTATTTT. Translation gives CASRQVIGTDTQYF.

This clone was recorded once. V gene TRBV19 combines with J gene TRBJ2-2; 14 bases are a match to TRBD2. The CDR3 contains 18 residues. V lost 5 bases and J lost 5; bases outside the gene matches: 10. Germline CDR1 and CDR2: LNHDA and SQIVND (reference sequence). The CDR3: CASSLPGLAGERTGELFF. CDR3 nucleotides: TGTGCCAGTAGTCTTCCGGGACTAGCGGGAGAAAGGACCGGGGAGCTGTTTTTT.

The genes are TRBV29-1 and TRBJ1-1; maybe TRBD1 (6 bases). This CDR3 region has 12 residues. In germline, CDR1 is SQVTM, CDR2 ANQGSEA. The V gene lost 1 base and the J gene lost 8 bases, with 11 bases spanning the gap. The CDR3 spells CSVEGTVPEAFF. The CDR3 DNA reads as TGCAGCGTTGAAGGGACAGTCCCCGAAGCTTTCTTT. Full variable domain (rest looked up from reference TRBV29-1 and TRBJ1-1): SAVISQKPSRDICQRGTSLTIQCQVDSQVTMMFWYRQQPGQSLTLIATANQGSEATYESGFVIDKFPISRPNLTFSTLTVSNMSPEDSSIYLCSVEGTVPEAFFGQGTRLTVV.

This sequence joins TRBV28 and TRBJ2-2; D is perhaps TRBD2 (6 bases). The V gene's germline CDR1 is MDHEN and CDR2 SYDVKM. The CDR3 contains 14 residues. V lost 6 bases, J lost 5 bases, and 13 bases lay in between. The CDR3 bases are TGTGCCAGCAGCCTTTGGGGAGGTACCGGGGAGCTGTTTTTT. It specifies CASSLWGGTGELFF.

The genes are TRBV6-1 and TRBJ2-7; 9 positions agree with TRBD1. CDR3 size: 16 residues. Germline assignment: CDR1 MNHNS and CDR2 SASEGT. V lost 4 bases, J lost 3 bases, and 10 bases stayed unmatched. The chain's CDR3 is CASSGSTPGQGYEQYF. CDR3 sequence (DNA): TGTGCCAGCAGTGGATCGACTCCGGGACAGGGCTACGAGCAGTACTTC.

The J gene is TRBJ2-7, the V gene TRBV5-4, with 11 bases matching TRBD2. V lost 4 bases and J lost 1; bases outside the gene matches: 4. Germline V gene lookup returns CDR1 SGHNT and CDR2 YYREEE (reference sequence). The CDR3 has 15 residues. The CDR3: CASSSSGRESYEQYF. The CDR3 DNA reads TGTGCCAGCAGCAGTAGCGGGAGGGAATCCTACGAGCAGTACTTC.

This chain uses TRBV3-1 (or the pseudogene TRBV3-2) with TRBJ2-7; weak D call: TRBD2 (6 bases). The CDR3 has 15 residues. The V end was cut by 1 base, the J end by 3 bases, with 13 bases between. Germline CDR1 and CDR2: LGHDT and YNNKEL (reference sequence). CDR3 bases: TGTGCCAGCAGCCAAGGCTTCGTCGGGAGCTACGAGCAGTACTTC. Its translation: CASSQGFVGSYEQYF.

The V gene is TRBV28, the J gene TRBJ2-2, with a tentative D call TRBD2 (6 bases). Trimming cost V 8 bases and J 0 bases, with 19 bases left between them. CDR3 length: 17 residues. Germline loops: CDR1 MDHEN, CDR2 SYDVKM. The DNA for the CDR3 is TGTGCCAGCGATAATTCGGGAGCCTTATCGAACACCGGGGAGCTGTTTTTT. It yields the protein CASDNSGALSNTGELFF.

This CDR3 reads CASSQRGSGRLRGNIQYF. In nucleotides, the CDR3 is TGTGCCAGCTCACAACGGGGTAGCGGACGCCTCCGGGGAAACATTCAGTACTTC. V and J are TRBV11-2 and TRBJ2-4, with D perhaps matching TRBD2 (6 bases). Between the trimmed V and J ends, which lost 8 bases and 6 bases, there was a span of 29 bases. The CDR3 runs to 18 residues. CDR1 is SGHAT and CDR2 is FQNNGV in the germline V gene.

V is TRBV18 and J is TRBJ1-1; possible D gene TRBD1, 6 bases. The CDR3 has 14 amino acids. V was cut by 3 bases and J by 3 bases, with 11 bases left in between. Per the germline V gene, CDR1 is KGHSH and CDR2 is LQKENI. The CDR3 DNA follows: TGTGCCAGCTCACCTATAGGACAGCACACTGAAGCTTTCTTT. Translating gives CASSPIGQHTEAFF.

This sequence joins TRBV19 and TRBJ1-5; 7 bases align to TRBD1. The CDR3 runs 15 residues. CDR1 LNHDA and CDR2 SQIVND come from the germline V gene (reference sequence). The V and J ends lost 2 bases and 6 bases, in that order; junction bases with no gene match: 7. For the CDR3, the DNA is TGTGCCAGTAGTATACCGGGACAGAGAGTTCAGCCCCAGCATTTT. It yields the protein CASSIPGQRVQPQHF.

The CDR3 sequence is CASSIGRGREGSNQPQHF. The CDR3 coding sequence is TGTGCCAGTAGTATAGGCAGGGGGCGGGAGGGGAGCAATCAGCCCCAGCATTTT. The chain uses TRBV19 and TRBJ1-5, with 8 bases lining up with TRBD1. The germline V gene has CDR1 LNHDA and CDR2 SQIVND (reference sequence). Unmatched junction bases numbered 9, after V lost 1 base and J lost 1 base. The CDR3 is 18 amino acids.

V is TRBV24-1 and J is TRBJ2-7, with 10 bases identical to TRBD2. Germline trimming cut 2 bases from V and 1 base from J; bases unmatched to any gene: 1. CDR3 length: 15 residues. From germline, CDR1 is KGHDR and CDR2 SFDVKD. CDR3 sequence reads: CATSDWTSGSYEQYF. CDR3 DNA sequence: TGTGCCACCAGTGATTGGACTAGCGGTTCCTACGAGCAGTACTTC.

The chain uses TRBV29-1 and TRBJ1-2, with no clear D. CDR3 length equals 14 residues. V was shortened by 4 bases and J by 4 bases, with 16 bases between the two germline ends. Germline CDR1 is SQVTM and CDR2 is ANQGSEA. The CDR3 region has the DNA TGCAGCGTTGCGGCCCCAACCGGAGGCTATGGCTACACCTTC. Translation: CSVAAPTGGYGYTF.

The chain is built from TRBV6-5 and TRBJ2-7; TRBD2 matches at 7 bases. Losses at the gene ends were 11 bases for V and 1 base for J; bases not matched to a gene: 5. The CDR3 is 12 amino acids. Germline CDR1 reads MNHEY; CDR2 reads SVGAGI. As DNA, the CDR3 is TGTGCCGTCTCTAGCGGATCCTACGAGCAGTACTTC. It yields the protein CAVSSGSYEQYF.

The rearrangement joins TRBV14 to TRBJ2-1, with a weak D call TRBD1 (6 bases). This CDR3 contains 17 residues. The V gene lost 2 bases and the J gene lost 1 base, with 15 bases spanning the gap. The germline gives CDR1 SGHDN, CDR2 FVKESK. CDR3 sequence (DNA): TGTGCCAGCAGCCAACCGCCAGGAAGGGGGTCCTACAATGAGCAGTTCTTC. It yields the protein CASSQPPGRGSYNEQFF.

The chain has TRBV7-9 and TRBJ1-1; D remains ambiguous. Germline CDR1 is SEHNR and CDR2 is FQNEAQ (reference sequence). CDR3 length: 13 amino acids. Trimming shortened V by 5 bases and J by 7 bases, and 14 bases separated the two germline ends. Written as DNA, the CDR3 is TGTGCCAGCAGCCGAACAGATCCGGTTGAAGCTTTCTTT. Amino acid sequence: CASSRTDPVEAFF. The full variable domain, with the rest looked up from reference TRBV7-9 and TRBJ1-1, is DTGVSQNPRHKITKRGQNVTFRCDPISEHNRLYWYRQTLGQGPEFLTYFQNEAQLEKSRLLSDRFSAERPKGSFSTLEIQRTEQGDSAMYLCASSRTDPVEAFFGQGTRLTVV.

V gene TRBV4-2 combines with J gene TRBJ2-5; weak D call: TRBD2 (6 bases). The ends were cut back, 2 bases at V and 6 bases at J, with 13 bases in the middle. There are 14 residues in the CDR3. Germline assignment: CDR1 LGHNA and CDR2 YNFKEQ. CDR3 amino acids: CASSQPGEGKTQYF. CDR3 sequence (DNA): TGTGCCAGCAGCCAACCGGGAGAGGGAAAGACCCAGTACTTC.